The rows below give T cell receptor beta chains drawn from one sample of a study of T cells in Graves' hyperthyroidism and ophthalmopathy. Each CDR3 protein gets one entry after TCRdb re-called the multiplex PCR reads with MiXCR. The sample contains 250,000 to 400,000 distinct CDR3 sequences, about 13% of which appear only once. What was sequenced was blood. The receptors here all came from a woman aged 40 to 50 with Graves' ophthalmopathy. CDR3s include the opening cysteine and the closing phenylalanine or tryptophan. Each record gives: clone size, J gene, V gene, D gene, CDR3 length, CDR3 DNA, CDR3 protein. D genes are given only for firm matches. Only part of the rows carry a size: once, few, many, or a class if the clone is expanded.

clone_size: many
j_call: TRBJ2-7
v_call: TRBV2
d_call: TRBD2
cdr3_length: 14
cdr3_nt: TGTGCCAGCAGTTCCCCGCGGGGGAACTTCGAGCAGTACTTC
cdr3_aa: CASSSPRGNFEQYF

clone_size: many
j_call: TRBJ2-7
v_call: TRBV7-8
d_call: NA
cdr3_length: 15
cdr3_nt: TGTGCCAGCAGCTTAGCGCTAGGCAGGGGCTACGAGCAGTACTTC
cdr3_aa: CASSLALGRGYEQYF

clone_size: many
j_call: TRBJ2-3
v_call: TRBV29-1
d_call: NA
cdr3_length: 18
cdr3_nt: TGCAGCGTTGAGGGTGGCCGTGCTTTGCAACAAAGCACAGATACGCAGTATTTT
cdr3_aa: CSVEGGRALQQSTDTQYF

clone_size: many
j_call: TRBJ1-2
v_call: TRBV6-1
d_call: NA
cdr3_length: 14
cdr3_nt: TGTGCCAGCACCCCATTCCCTACCACGTCGGGCTACACCTTC
cdr3_aa: CASTPFPTTSGYTF

clone_size: few
j_call: TRBJ2-2
v_call: TRBV10-2
d_call: NA
cdr3_length: 15
cdr3_nt: TGCGCCAGCAGAAAGATATCTACAGGGTCCGGGGAGCTGTTTTTT
cdr3_aa: CASRKISTGSGELFF

clone_size: few
j_call: TRBJ1-6
v_call: TRBV30
d_call: NA
cdr3_length: 15
cdr3_nt: TGTGCCTGGAGTGTACTCAGGGGTAGAGGATCACCCCTCCACTTT
cdr3_aa: CAWSVLRGRGSPLHF

clone_size: NA
j_call: TRBJ2-2
v_call: TRBV10-3
d_call: TRBD1
cdr3_length: 17
cdr3_nt: TGTGCCACCCGCTCGGGCCGGACAGGGGCGCACACCGGGGAGCTGTTTTTT
cdr3_aa: CATRSGRTGAHTGELFF

clone_size: NA
j_call: TRBJ1-2
v_call: TRBV5-4
d_call: NA
cdr3_length: 12
cdr3_nt: TGTGCCTGCAGCTTGGATACCTATGGCTACACCTTC
cdr3_aa: CACSLDTYGYTF

clone_size: few
j_call: TRBJ1-1
v_call: TRBV6-1
d_call: NA
cdr3_length: 14
cdr3_nt: TGTGCCAGCAGCCTAACCAAAACAAGGACTGAAGCTTTCTTT
cdr3_aa: CASSLTKTRTEAFF

clone_size: many
j_call: TRBJ2-2
v_call: TRBV11-2
d_call: NA
cdr3_length: 13
cdr3_nt: TGTGCCACCCAGCAGGGGCATACCGGGGAGCTGTTTTTT
cdr3_aa: CATQQGHTGELFF

clone_size: many
j_call: TRBJ1-1
v_call: TRBV28
d_call: NA
cdr3_length: 14
cdr3_nt: TGTGCCAGCACCCTCGGAGGGATTGGGACTGAAGCTTTCTTT
cdr3_aa: CASTLGGIGTEAFF

clone_size: NA
j_call: TRBJ2-7
v_call: TRBV18
d_call: TRBD1
cdr3_length: 16
cdr3_nt: TGTGCCAGCTCACCTCGACAAACACAGGGGGCCTACGAGCAGTACTTC
cdr3_aa: CASSPRQTQGAYEQYF

clone_size: many
j_call: TRBJ1-2
v_call: TRBV25-1
d_call: NA
cdr3_length: 14
cdr3_nt: TGTGCCAGCAGTGAAGATGGAGGGGCGCATGGCTACACCTTC
cdr3_aa: CASSEDGGAHGYTF

clone_size: many
j_call: TRBJ1-2
v_call: TRBV18
d_call: TRBD1
cdr3_length: 14
cdr3_nt: TGTGCCAGCTCACCACCGGGACAGACTTATGGCTACACCTTC
cdr3_aa: CASSPPGQTYGYTF

clone_size: many
j_call: TRBJ2-3
v_call: TRBV2
d_call: NA
cdr3_length: 15
cdr3_nt: TGTGCCAGCCAACGGAATCAGGGACCCACAGATACGCAGTATTTT
cdr3_aa: CASQRNQGPTDTQYF

clone_size: NA
j_call: TRBJ2-1
v_call: TRBV7-2
d_call: TRBD2
cdr3_length: 19
cdr3_nt: TGTGCCAGCAGCCCTCACCCCCCCGGGCTAGCGGGGGGTGGGTATGAGCAGTTCTTC
cdr3_aa: CASSPHPPGLAGGGYEQFF

clone_size: many
j_call: TRBJ2-7
v_call: TRBV11-2
d_call: NA
cdr3_length: 15
cdr3_nt: TGTGCCAGCAGCTCGACCAGGAGGAGCTCCTACGAGCAGTACTTC
cdr3_aa: CASSSTRRSSYEQYF

clone_size: many
j_call: TRBJ1-5
v_call: TRBV12-3/TRBV12-4
d_call: NA
cdr3_length: 15
cdr3_nt: TGTGCCAGCAGTTTAGGGGGGCGAACCAATCAGCCCCAGCATTTT
cdr3_aa: CASSLGGRTNQPQHF

clone_size: many
j_call: TRBJ2-1
v_call: TRBV19
d_call: NA
cdr3_length: 14
cdr3_nt: TGTGCCAGTAGTATAGCGCATGGCAGGAGTGAGCAGTTCTTC
cdr3_aa: CASSIAHGRSEQFF

clone_size: few
j_call: TRBJ1-2
v_call: TRBV9
d_call: NA
cdr3_length: 15
cdr3_nt: TGTGCCAGCAGCCCGCCACCCGGGATCCGGACGTCCTACACCTTC
cdr3_aa: CASSPPPGIRTSYTF

clone_size: many
j_call: TRBJ2-1
v_call: TRBV5-1
d_call: TRBD2
cdr3_length: 17
cdr3_nt: TGCGCCAGCAGCTATGGCGCGGGGGGTGGCTCCTACAATGAGCAGTTCTTC
cdr3_aa: CASSYGAGGGSYNEQFF

clone_size: NA
j_call: TRBJ2-2
v_call: TRBV18
d_call: NA
cdr3_length: 11
cdr3_nt: TGTGCCAGCCACGGGTCCGGGGAGCTGTTTTTT
cdr3_aa: CASHGSGELFF

clone_size: once
j_call: TRBJ2-3
v_call: TRBV11-1
d_call: NA
cdr3_length: 14
cdr3_nt: TGTGCCAGCAGCTCACAGGGTGGGACAGATACGCAGTATTTT
cdr3_aa: CASSSQGGTDTQYF

clone_size: NA
j_call: TRBJ2-2
v_call: TRBV19
d_call: NA
cdr3_length: 15
cdr3_nt: TGTGCCAGTAGTATAGAGGGGGCGAGAACCGGGGAGCTGTTTTTT
cdr3_aa: CASSIEGARTGELFF

clone_size: NA
j_call: TRBJ1-2
v_call: TRBV4-2
d_call: NA
cdr3_length: 17
cdr3_nt: TGTGCCAGCAGCCAGGGGAGGGGAGGGCCCTCTAACTATGGCTACACCTTC
cdr3_aa: CASSQGRGGPSNYGYTF

clone_size: many
j_call: TRBJ1-3
v_call: TRBV12-3/TRBV12-4
d_call: NA
cdr3_length: 14
cdr3_nt: TGTGCCAGCACTTGGGGCCTGGGTGGAAACACCATATATTTT
cdr3_aa: CASTWGLGGNTIYF

clone_size: few
j_call: TRBJ1-5
v_call: TRBV29-1
d_call: TRBD1
cdr3_length: 12
cdr3_nt: TGCAGCGTCGGGACAGGGGATCAGCCCCAGCATTTT
cdr3_aa: CSVGTGDQPQHF

clone_size: NA
j_call: TRBJ2-1
v_call: TRBV6-4
d_call: NA
cdr3_length: 15
cdr3_nt: TGTGCCAGCAGTGACGGGTGGCTAGCCAACAATGAGCAGTTCTTC
cdr3_aa: CASSDGWLANNEQFF

clone_size: NA
j_call: TRBJ2-2
v_call: TRBV12-3/TRBV12-4
d_call: TRBD1
cdr3_length: 17
cdr3_nt: TGTGCCAGCAGTCGAGATGGACAGGGGGCGGGAACCGGGGAGCTGTTTTTT
cdr3_aa: CASSRDGQGAGTGELFF

clone_size: few
j_call: TRBJ1-2
v_call: TRBV5-1
d_call: TRBD1
cdr3_length: 15
cdr3_nt: TGCGCCAGCAGCTTGACAGGGGCGAGAAACTATGGCTACACCTTC
cdr3_aa: CASSLTGARNYGYTF

clone_size: many
j_call: TRBJ2-1
v_call: TRBV25-1
d_call: NA
cdr3_length: 14
cdr3_nt: TGTGCCAGCAGTGAATACAAGCGGTACAATGAGCAGTTCTTC
cdr3_aa: CASSEYKRYNEQFF

clone_size: NA
j_call: TRBJ2-1
v_call: TRBV4-2
d_call: TRBD2
cdr3_length: 16
cdr3_nt: TGTGCCAGCAGCCAAGACGGAGCGGGAGATTACAATGAGCAGTTCTTC
cdr3_aa: CASSQDGAGDYNEQFF

clone_size: many
j_call: TRBJ2-7
v_call: TRBV6-1
d_call: NA
cdr3_length: 13
cdr3_nt: TGTGCCAGCAGTGAATACATGAACTACGAGCAGTACTTC
cdr3_aa: CASSEYMNYEQYF

clone_size: many
j_call: TRBJ1-4
v_call: TRBV25-1
d_call: TRBD1
cdr3_length: 17
cdr3_nt: TGTGCCAGCAGTGATACGGGGACAGGGCTAACTAATGAAAAACTGTTTTTT
cdr3_aa: CASSDTGTGLTNEKLFF

clone_size: many
j_call: TRBJ1-2
v_call: TRBV6-1
d_call: NA
cdr3_length: 16
cdr3_nt: TGTGCCAGCAGTTCCGACCCACAGGGACTCGAGGGTGGCTACACCTTC
cdr3_aa: CASSSDPQGLEGGYTF

clone_size: NA
j_call: TRBJ1-1
v_call: TRBV29-1
d_call: NA
cdr3_length: 12
cdr3_nt: TGCAGCGCCGGAAGGGCGAACACTGAAGCTTTCTTT
cdr3_aa: CSAGRANTEAFF

clone_size: many
j_call: TRBJ1-1
v_call: TRBV28
d_call: NA
cdr3_length: 14
cdr3_nt: TGTGCCAGCAGTTTAGGTGCGGAGAACACTGAAGCTTTCTTT
cdr3_aa: CASSLGAENTEAFF

clone_size: NA
j_call: TRBJ1-1
v_call: TRBV3-1
d_call: TRBD1
cdr3_length: 15
cdr3_nt: TGTGCCAGCAGCCAATACGACAGGGTAAACACTGAAGCTTTCTTT
cdr3_aa: CASSQYDRVNTEAFF

clone_size: many
j_call: TRBJ2-1
v_call: TRBV18
d_call: TRBD1
cdr3_length: 15
cdr3_nt: TGTGCCAGCTCACCAAGACAGGGGGACACGCATGAGCAGTTCTTC
cdr3_aa: CASSPRQGDTHEQFF

clone_size: many
j_call: TRBJ2-1
v_call: TRBV6-5
d_call: NA
cdr3_length: 19
cdr3_nt: TGTGCCAGCAGTTACTCGTTGGGGGGGAGGTGGGGGCAGTTCAATGAGCAGTTCTTC
cdr3_aa: CASSYSLGGRWGQFNEQFF

clone_size: few
j_call: TRBJ2-2
v_call: TRBV7-9
d_call: NA
cdr3_length: 17
cdr3_nt: TGTGCCAGCAGCTTAATTAGGGGGATACTCCTTCCCGGGGAGCTGTTTTTT
cdr3_aa: CASSLIRGILLPGELFF

clone_size: many
j_call: TRBJ1-2
v_call: TRBV6-1
d_call: NA
cdr3_length: 13
cdr3_nt: TGTGCCAGCAGTTGGGCAGGGGACTATGGCTACACCTTC
cdr3_aa: CASSWAGDYGYTF

clone_size: few
j_call: TRBJ2-7
v_call: TRBV7-9
d_call: NA
cdr3_length: 13
cdr3_nt: TGTGCCAGCAGGGCGGCAGGGCTGTCCGAGCAGTACTTC
cdr3_aa: CASRAAGLSEQYF

clone_size: NA
j_call: TRBJ1-1
v_call: TRBV7-8
d_call: TRBD1
cdr3_length: 16
cdr3_nt: TGTGCCAGCAGCTCCAAAATTACTACAGGGGCCACTGAAGCTTTCTTT
cdr3_aa: CASSSKITTGATEAFF

clone_size: many
j_call: TRBJ1-2
v_call: TRBV2
d_call: NA
cdr3_length: 12
cdr3_nt: TGTGCCAGCAGGGGGGAGGTTAGCGGCTACACCTTC
cdr3_aa: CASRGEVSGYTF

clone_size: many
j_call: TRBJ2-3
v_call: TRBV12-3/TRBV12-4
d_call: NA
cdr3_length: 13
cdr3_nt: TGTGCCAGCAGTTCCGGAACTGGTGATACGCAGTATTTT
cdr3_aa: CASSSGTGDTQYF

clone_size: few
j_call: TRBJ2-7
v_call: TRBV29-1
d_call: NA
cdr3_length: 13
cdr3_nt: TGCAGCGTCAGGGGGCGGGAGGGCTACGAGCAGTACTTC
cdr3_aa: CSVRGREGYEQYF

clone_size: few
j_call: TRBJ2-6
v_call: TRBV6-5
d_call: NA
cdr3_length: 15
cdr3_nt: TGTGCCAGCAGCTTAGGTGAGACTGGGGCCAACGTCCTGACTTTC
cdr3_aa: CASSLGETGANVLTF

clone_size: many
j_call: TRBJ1-2
v_call: TRBV28
d_call: NA
cdr3_length: 13
cdr3_nt: TGTGCCAGCAGTTTTAGGGGTAACTATGGCTACACCTTC
cdr3_aa: CASSFRGNYGYTF